This section outlines one T cell receptor (beta chain) sequence together with its context. Its antigen is unknown. The sample belongs to a study of T cells in tumors after PD-1 blockade. Overall study results and limits: Squamous carcinoma: roughly 50% of expanded exhausted clones novel, versus roughly 30% of other expanded CD8+ clones. After therapy, most expanded exhausted CD8+ clones were absent pre-treatment, suggesting clonal replacement.

Generated by immunoSEQ multiplex PCR, the TCRdb table keeps only in-frame clones and is missing some. The sample has 4,500 to 5,500 clones, about 66% seen once. This CDR3 has 14 amino acids. Trimming pared 3 bases from V and 6 bases from J, leaving 12 bases between. From germline, CDR1 is MNHEY and CDR2 SVGEGT. The same primary tumor site was biopsied both before and after PD-1 blockade. This clonotype was obtained from a human donor with cutaneous squamous cell carcinoma. The specimen comprised tumor tissue, sampled before anti-PD-1 treatment. V usage is TRBV6-2 or TRBV6-3 and J usage is TRBJ2-1; D remains unclear. Here the CDR3 reads CASSYPTLINEQFF. In DNA form, the CDR3 reads TGTGCCAGCAGTTATCCCACATTGATCAATGAGCAGTTCTTC.